The 14 T cell receptor beta chains in this list originate from one sample, sequenced in a study of blood T cell repertoires in COVID-19. Produced via immunoSEQ multiplex PCR; TCRdb's table is partial and in-frame only. The repertoire holds about 83,000 clones, with more than 75% as singletons. The sample comprised peripheral blood. The source of these receptors is a woman older than 75 with active or convalescent COVID-19.

This chain uses TRBV5-1 with TRBJ2-5; 8 nucleotides match TRBD2. The germline V gene encodes CDR1 SGHRS and CDR2 YFSETQ. J lost 2 bases, V lost 5 bases, and 8 bases had no gene match. There are 15 residues in the CDR3. The CDR3 sequence: CASSLRAGAQETQYF. The CDR3 DNA is TGCGCCAGCAGTCTTCGAGCGGGGGCTCAAGAGACCCAGTACTTC.

This clone has a handful of counts. The rearrangement uses TRBV6-6 and TRBJ2-7; D gene unclear. V lost 6 bases and J 3 bases, leaving 12 bases between the germline ends. Germline V gives CDR1 MNHNY, CDR2 SVGAGI (reference sequence). CDR3 length: 13 residues. CDR3 sequence (DNA): TGTGCCAGCAGACCCGATCGGTTCTACGAGCAGTACTTC. The encoded protein is CASRPDRFYEQYF.

The J gene is TRBJ2-1, the V gene TRBV7-6; 11 bases line up with TRBD1. With V trimmed by 5 bases and J by 3 bases, 6 bases remained unmatched. Germline V lookup: CDR1 SGHVS, CDR2 FNYEAQ. The CDR3 contains 16 residues. The CDR3 nucleotides read TGTGCCAGCAGCCCAAGGACAGGGGGCCTCTACAATGAGCAGTTCTTC. Its protein product is CASSPRTGGLYNEQFF.

The genes are TRBV6-5 and TRBJ2-2; 7 bases agree with TRBD1. The ends lost 7 bases at V and 1 base at J; junction bases unmatched: 3. In germline, CDR1 is MNHEY, CDR2 SVGAGI. CDR3 length: 14 amino acids. CDR3 region: CASTRTGNTGELFF. The CDR3 DNA reads TGTGCCAGCACCCGGACAGGGAACACCGGGGAGCTGTTTTTT.

The chain joins TRBV7-8 to TRBJ1-5; 8 positions agree with TRBD1. The CDR3 consists of 15 residues. Germline values: CDR1 SGHVS, CDR2 FQNEAQ. J was trimmed by 1 base and V by 6 bases; bases with no gene match: 5. The CDR3 DNA reads as TGTGCCAGCAGTTACCAGGGGGCGAGCAATCAGCCCCAGCATTTT. It translates to CASSYQGASNQPQHF. Looking up the rest from reference TRBV7-8 and TRBJ1-5 gives the full variable domain: GAGVSQSPRYKVAKRGQDVALRCDPISGHVSLFWYQQALGQGPEFLTYFQNEAQLDKSGLPSDRFFAERPEGSVSTLKIQRTQQEDSAVYLCASSYQGASNQPQHFGDGTRLSIL.

The rearrangement joins TRBV27 to TRBJ1-5, with TRBD1 matching 7 bases. Germline assignment: CDR1 MNHEY and CDR2 SMNVEV (reference sequence). The CDR3 spans 13 residues. Germline trimming cut 6 bases from V and 4 bases from J; bases unmatched to any gene: 3. CDR3 coding DNA: TGTGCCAGCAGGGAGGGACAGAATCAGCCCCAGCATTTT. It encodes CASREGQNQPQHF.

The chain recombines TRBV19 with TRBJ1-5; D gene uncertain. The CDR3 loop spans 11 amino acids. Germline assignment: CDR1 LNHDA and CDR2 SQIVND (reference sequence). Trimming took 3 bases from V and 9 from J, leaving 6 bases between them. The CDR3 reads CASSMAGPQHF. In DNA, the CDR3 is TGTGCCAGTAGTATGGCGGGGCCCCAGCATTTT. The full variable domain, rest sourced from reference TRBV19 and TRBJ1-5, is DGGITQSPKYLFRKEGQNVTLSCEQNLNHDAMYWYRQDPGQGLRLIYYSQIVNDFQKGDIAEGYSVSREKKESFPLTVTSAQKNPTAFYLCASSMAGPQHFGDGTRLSIL.

Only one count was recorded for this clone. CDR3 residues: CSVYMDSGNTIYF. For the CDR3, the DNA is TGCAGCGTTTATATGGACAGCGGAAACACCATATATTTT. J is TRBJ1-3 and V is TRBV29-1; tentatively, D is TRBD1 (6 bases). This CDR3 spans 13 amino acids. Germline V gives CDR1 SQVTM, CDR2 ANQGSEA. Deletions cut 5 bases from V and 4 bases from J, with 12 bases between. The full variable domain, rest sourced from reference TRBV29-1 and TRBJ1-3, is SAVISQKPSRDICQRGTSLTIQCQVDSQVTMMFWYRQQPGQSLTLIATANQGSEATYESGFVIDKFPISRPNLTFSTLTVSNMSPEDSSIYLCSVYMDSGNTIYFGEGSWLTVV.

The V and J genes are TRBV19 and TRBJ1-4, with 8 bases identical to TRBD1. V lost 4 bases to trimming and J lost 7 bases; unmatched junction nucleotides: 8. Germline CDR1 is LNHDA and CDR2 is SQIVND (reference sequence). This CDR3 has 15 residues. CDR3 bases: TGTGCCAGTAGTACCCGACAGGGGTTTGGTGAAAAACTGTTTTTT. This sequence encodes CASSTRQGFGEKLFF.

The chain couples TRBV10-3 to TRBJ2-3; TRBD2 matches 12 bases. Germline V gives CDR1 ENHRY, CDR2 SYGVKD. The V segment lost 6 bases and the J segment 0 bases; nucleotides outside the gene matches: 10. The CDR3 length is 18 residues. This chain's CDR3 is CAISPLAGGASSTDTQYF. CDR3 DNA: TGTGCCATCAGCCCCCTAGCGGGGGGGGCCTCTAGCACAGATACGCAGTATTTT.

The chain links TRBV6-1 to TRBJ2-2, with 8 bases identical to TRBD1. The CDR3 has 15 amino acids. The germline V gene encodes CDR1 MNHNS and CDR2 SASEGT. V gave up 2 bases and J gave up 3 bases; unmatched junction bases: 2. The CDR3 nucleotides read TGTGCCAGCAGTGAACAGGGGGCGGACACCGGGGAGCTGTTTTTT. Its translation: CASSEQGADTGELFF.

This clone is a singleton in its sample. This sequence joins TRBV6-5 and TRBJ1-2, with a weak D call TRBD1 (6 bases). V lost 5 bases, J lost 5 bases, and 18 bases lay in between. The germline V gene has CDR1 MNHEY and CDR2 SVGAGI. CDR3 size: 15 residues. CDR3 region: CASSTPGDIGYGYTF. The CDR3 DNA sequence: TGTGCCAGCAGTACTCCAGGGGACATAGGGTATGGCTACACCTTC.

The V call is TRBV6-5, the J call TRBJ1-6, with TRBD1 matching over 7 bases. The length of the CDR3 is 16 residues. Germline V gene lookup returns CDR1 MNHEY and CDR2 SVGAGI. The V gene end was trimmed by 4 bases and the J gene end by 10 bases; junction bases not matched to a gene: 13. CDR3 in DNA: TGTGCCAGCAGTTCCCCCCGTCACAGGGGTGGATCACCCCTCCACTTT. As protein: CASSSPRHRGGSPLHF.

This clone was picked up a small number of times. V and J are TRBV4-3 and TRBJ1-4; the D gene is possibly TRBD1 (6 bases). Trimming took 1 base from V and 3 from J, leaving 12 bases between them. Germline values: CDR1 LGHNA, CDR2 YSLEER. CDR3 length equals 16 residues. CDR3 DNA: TGCGCCAGCAGCCAAGCGGGGGGCCGGGCTAATGAAAAACTGTTTTTT. This translates into CASSQAGGRANEKLFF.